A single sample gave rise to the 18 T cell receptor beta chains below, sequenced in a study of blood T cells in healthy people across ages. A second PCR, run for about 7 to 11 cycles, used a sample-barcoded 5' primer plus a J-beta primer mix. TCRdb independently ran MiXCR on the 5' RACE reads; one entry per CDR3 protein. Of about 640,000 distinct CDR3 sequences listed, 58% were seen once; the top ten hold 30% to 45%. The sample consisted of blood. All receptors derive from a man aged 55 to 70 in good health.

This clonotype was recorded a few times. This chain uses TRBV5-1 with TRBJ2-3, with D possibly TRBD2 on 5 matching bases. With 1 base removed from V and 6 bases from J, the gap between germline ends came to 18 bases. The CDR3 contains 16 residues. Germline-derived CDR1 and CDR2 are SGHRS and YFSETQ. In nucleotides, the CDR3 is TGCGCCAGCAGCTTGTCCCCGGACTTCCCCCCGGATACGCAGTATTTT. It yields the protein CASSLSPDFPPDTQYF.

DNA for the CDR3: TGTGCCAGCAGCCAAGCAACACTAAACTATGGCTACACCTTC. Translating gives CASSQATLNYGYTF. This sequence joins TRBV3-1 and TRBJ1-2, with D unclear. Trimming stripped 1 base from V and 2 bases from J, with 8 bases between. CDR1 is LGHDT, CDR2 YNNKEL, per germline (reference sequence). The CDR3 is 14 residues long. The whole variable domain, remainder taken from reference TRBV3-1 and TRBJ1-2, is DTAVSQTPKYLVTQMGNDKSIKCEQNLGHDTMYWYKQDSKKFLKIMFSYNNKELIINETVPNRFSPKSPDKAHLNLHINSLELGDSAVYFCASSQATLNYGYTFGSGTRLTVV.

V usage is TRBV20-1 and J usage is TRBJ2-5, with TRBD1 matching 7 bases. Germline values: CDR1 DFQATT, CDR2 SNEGSKA (reference sequence). The CDR3 is made up of 15 amino acids. V lost 0 bases and J lost 5; bases outside the gene matches: 9. CDR3 sequence: CSARDWGQSDETQYF. In nucleotides, the CDR3 is TGCAGTGCTAGAGATTGGGGACAGTCTGACGAGACCCAGTACTTC.

This clonotype showed up just a few times. This chain links TRBV7-2 with TRBJ2-5; 8 bases line up with TRBD1. The CDR3 runs to 14 residues. Trimming took 5 bases from V and 7 from J; bases not matched to a gene: 9. CDR1 is SGHTA and CDR2 is FQGNSA in the germline V gene. CDR3 amino acids: CASSQGQGRGTQYF. Written as DNA, the CDR3 is TGTGCCAGCAGCCAAGGACAGGGTCGGGGGACCCAGTACTTC.

V gene TRBV12-3 or TRBV12-4 combines with J gene TRBJ2-3; D is undetermined. The CDR3 loop spans 14 amino acids. Between the trimmed V and J ends, which lost 5 bases and 5 bases, there was a span of 14 bases. The CDR3 sequence: CASSVGVGGDTQYF. In DNA form, the CDR3 reads TGTGCCAGCAGTGTCGGAGTGGGCGGAGATACGCAGTATTTT.

With regard to this clonotype: One end of the junction is discordant with germline, which a read error may explain. V gene TRBV11-2 combines with J gene TRBJ2-5; 8 positions agree with TRBD2. The CDR3 runs to 15 residues. In germline, CDR1 is SGHAT, CDR2 FQNNGV. CDR3 in DNA: TGTGCCGGCAGCTTAGAAGGCGGGGGGAGTGAGACCCAGTACTTC. This gives the protein CAGSLEGGGSETQYF.

V usage is TRBV5-5 and J usage is TRBJ2-1; no clear D gene. This CDR3 has 16 amino acids. V dropped 5 bases and J dropped 6 bases, with 21 bases sitting between them. Germline assignment: CDR1 SGHKS and CDR2 YYEKEE (reference sequence). CDR3 sequence (DNA): TGTGCCAGCAGGGGGTTGGGTCCGTCGGTCGGCAATGAGCAGTTCTTC. Residues: CASRGLGPSVGNEQFF. Combining the CDR3 with reference TRBV5-5 and TRBJ2-1 gives the whole variable domain DAGVTQSPTHLIKTRGQQVTLRCSPISGHKSVSWYQQVLGQGPQFIFQYYEKEERGRGNFPDRFSARQFPNYSSELNVNALLLGDSALYLCASRGLGPSVGNEQFFGPGTRLTVL.

Remarks on this clonotype: This could be a read error, since a much larger clone is one nucleotide away. This CDR3 reads CSGGQGPYNERFF. CDR3 coding DNA: TGCAGCGGGGGACAGGGCCCATACAATGAGCGGTTCTTC. V and J are TRBV29-1 and TRBJ2-1, with 9 bases aligning to TRBD1. CDR3 length: 13 amino acids. The germline CDR1 and CDR2 sequences are SQVTM and ANQGSEA.

This clonotype turned up a few times. This chain joins TRBV4-1 and TRBJ2-1, with D hard to call. Trimming shortened V by 3 bases and J by 0 bases, and 9 bases separated the two germline ends. The CDR3 totals 15 residues. Germline CDR1 MGHRA, CDR2 YSYEKL. CDR3 in amino acids: CASSQAESSYNEQFF. The CDR3 DNA follows: TGCGCCAGCAGCCAGGCGGAGAGCTCCTACAATGAGCAGTTCTTC.

This clonotype turned up a few times. This rearrangement joins TRBV5-5 to TRBJ2-5; TRBD2 matches at 15 bases. The germline CDR1 and CDR2 sequences are SGHKS and YYEKEE (reference sequence). Trimming removed 4 bases from V and 2 bases from J; junction bases left unmatched: 6. The CDR3 runs to 17 residues. CDR3 sequence: CASSPGTSGGSQETQYF. The CDR3 DNA follows: TGTGCCAGCAGCCCGGGGACTAGCGGGGGGTCTCAAGAGACCCAGTACTTC.

The chain couples TRBV7-2 to TRBJ1-2; no clear D gene. V dropped 1 base and J dropped 6 bases, with 15 bases sitting between them. The CDR3 contains 15 residues. Germline V gene sequence: CDR1 SGHTA, CDR2 FQGNSA. The CDR3 DNA is TGTGCCAGCAGCTTAGGCAGTAGGTCCTCGAATGGCTACACCTTC. Its translation: CASSLGSRSSNGYTF.

This chain joins TRBV20-1 and TRBJ1-5, with D possibly being TRBD1 (6 bases). The CDR3 length is 14 residues. Germline CDR1 DFQATT, CDR2 SNEGSKA (reference sequence). Trimming took off 1 base at V and 4 bases at J, with 11 bases between the two ends. CDR3 protein: CSARGRGGNQPQHF. In nucleotides, the CDR3 is TGCAGTGCTAGAGGCAGGGGTGGGAATCAGCCCCAGCATTTT.

The table lists this clonotype with a count of one. The chain uses TRBV12-3 or TRBV12-4 and TRBJ2-3; D may be TRBD2 (6 bases). V was trimmed by 6 bases and J by 2 bases, leaving 9 bases between them. This CDR3 is 13 amino acids long. The CDR3 spells CASRVAATDTQYF. The DNA for the CDR3 is TGTGCCAGCAGAGTAGCGGCCACAGATACGCAGTATTTT.

The gene calls are TRBV20-1 and TRBJ2-3, with 8 bases lining up with TRBD2. Germline assignment: CDR1 DFQATT and CDR2 SNEGSKA (reference sequence). Trimming at V came to 0 bases and at J to 8 bases, leaving 10 bases not matched to a gene. This CDR3 is built from 15 residues. CDR3 sequence (DNA): TGCAGTGCTAGAGATGCACGGGGGGGCGACGTTACGCAGTATTTT. It translates to CSARDARGGDVTQYF.

This clonotype appeared a single time. The J gene is TRBJ1-2, the V gene TRBV29-1, with TRBD1 identical over 9 bases. The CDR3 spans 13 residues. V lost 7 bases, J lost 2 bases, and 5 bases stayed unmatched. The germline V gene encodes CDR1 SQVTM and CDR2 ANQGSEA. CDR3 nucleotide sequence: TGCAGCGCACAGGGGGCGCCCAACTATGGCTACACCTTC. This sequence encodes CSAQGAPNYGYTF.

A word on this clonotype: A much larger clone lies a single base off, so this may be a read error. This chain uses TRBV20-1 with TRBJ2-5; TRBD1 agrees at 11 bases. This CDR3 is built from 14 residues. CDR1 and CDR2 from the germline V gene are DFQATT and SNEGSKA (reference sequence). The CDR3 protein is CSTRDGTGGETQYF. The CDR3 DNA reads as TGCAGTACTAGAGATGGGACAGGGGGAGAGACCCAGTACTTC.

The V gene is TRBV10-3, the J gene TRBJ1-2; D unclear. The CDR3 spans 13 residues. Trimming stripped 2 bases from V and 7 bases from J, with 11 bases between. Germline V gene sequence: CDR1 ENHRY, CDR2 SYGVKD. The CDR3: CAISETENAGYTF. The CDR3 nucleotides are TGTGCCATCAGTGAGACAGAAAACGCTGGCTACACCTTC.

The chain links TRBV4-1 to TRBJ1-6; 11 bases align to TRBD1. Per germline, CDR1 MGHRA and CDR2 YSYEKL. Unmatched junction bases numbered 11, after V lost 3 bases and J lost 7 bases. This CDR3 region has 18 residues. The CDR3 reads CASSQDRGLDSTNSPLHF. The CDR3, as DNA: TGCGCCAGCAGCCAGGACAGGGGGCTCGATTCAACGAATTCACCCCTCCACTTT.